This T cell receptor beta chain was identified in a study of Graves' ophthalmopathy and Graves' hyperthyroidism. Findings and limits, study-wide: The study's model predicted ophthalmopathy progression at over 55% sensitivity and around 75% specificity. The blood repertoire also included most expanded thyroid clonotypes above 0.001 frequency.

This clonotype was detected ten times or more. The antigen remains undetermined. It was from more than 9 ml of fresh peripheral blood that the PBMCs came. The study amplified TCR beta CDR3 regions using RNA transcripts. Second-round multiplex PCR came after a first-round RT-PCR that employed HTBI primers. TCRdb reprocessed the multiplex PCR reads with MiXCR, giving one entry per CDR3 protein. The table has about 370,000 distinct CDR3 sequences, about a sixth seen once. CDR3 length: 14 amino acids. Trimming cost V 6 bases and J 6 bases; bases outside gene matches: 7. Germline CDR1 is MNHEY and CDR2 is SVGAGI.

This rearrangement joins TRBV6-5 to TRBJ2-7, with 11 bases matching TRBD1. The receptor was derived from an adult woman with stable Graves' hyperthyroidism. The sequenced sample consisted of peripheral blood. CDR3 DNA: TGTGCCAGCAGGCCAGGACAGGGGGCTCGCGAGCAGTACTTC. This encodes CASRPGQGAREQYF.